A selection of T cell receptor beta chains follows, all from one sample in a study of cytomegalovirus exposure and HLA in healthy donors. TCRdb's copy holds only in-frame clones and misses some; the assay was immunoSEQ multiplex PCR. The table lists around 100,000 clones, more than 70% of them singletons. The sample taken for sequencing was PBMCs. The source of these receptors is a male donor in good health and CMV-seropositive. Both conserved end residues are part of each CDR3. The D gene is left open where the match is weak. A row's size may be missing; if present it is once, few, many or a size class.

size,V,D,CDR3
NA,TRBV19,TRBD1,CASSATTGGYGYTF
NA,TRBV5-1,NA,CASSWDTGSPYEQYF
NA,TRBV19,NA,CASSRLSGDYGYTF
NA,TRBV28,TRBD2,CASSKSRTSGRRGTDTQYF
NA,TRBV30,NA,CAWSHTTDYGYTF
NA,TRBV28,NA,CASSFPSPPLKNNEKLFF
NA,TRBV28,TRBD2,CASSLFGLAGGVEQYF
NA,TRBV10-2,TRBD2,CASSDPGTIRETQYF
NA,TRBV30,TRBD2,CAWGPLAGGPQTGELFF
NA,TRBV12-1,NA,CASSPRELAWETQYF
NA,TRBV5-4,NA,CASSRDLSGTIYF
NA,TRBV19,NA,CASSISGRGGSSYEQYF
NA,TRBV27,NA,CASSYRGSEYEQYF
NA,TRBV5-5,TRBD1,CASSPRGQDTGELFF
few,TRBV9,TRBD2,CASSRGGSYEQYF